This TCR beta chain was retrieved from a study of control samples from healthy donors and cancer patients (TCRdb year 2020). Concerning this clone: The antigen it binds to is not known. No base qualities exist here, and no much larger clone lies one base off it.

From the cysteine through the phenylalanine, the CDR3 covers 14 amino acids. Solely the CDR3 DNA is kept, with 42 bases framed from the first base. According to the germline V gene, CDR1 reads MGHDK and CDR2 reads SYGVNS. The junction carries 16 bases between V and J, which are trimmed by 8 bases and 2 bases respectively. Library preparation employed the immunoSEQ multiplex PCR assay. The immuneACCESS repertoire file appears here via TCRdb, limited to in-frame rearrangements. These files lack a portion of the clones; in checked studies, under half of the deficit traces to unresolved V genes, and the cause of the others is not known. The sample data list 98,000 or so clones, and over 60% of these were observed just once. Of the sample, about 10% is held by the ten largest clones.

In this chain, TRBV25-1 is recombined with TRBJ2-7, with a tentative D gene TRBD1 over 6 matching bases. The sequenced sample was blood. This clonotype was sampled from a woman aged 30 to 39 in good health. CDR3 reads: CASQGQTLTYEQYF. Here is the DNA: TGTGCCAGCCAGGGGCAGACGCTCACCTACGAGCAGTACTTC.